The subject of this entry is one T cell receptor (beta chain). Its antigen is not known. The record originates from a study of cytomegalovirus exposure and HLA in healthy donors. Study-wide background: In an earlier analysis, 95 million to 140 million unique TCR beta sequences were found from some 200 million T cells.

All donors participated as healthy donors of bone marrow. Whole-study results and caveats: There were 160 or so TCR beta chains listed as cytomegalovirus-associated. Several of the most significant clusters appeared linked to common viral pathogens, based on a later analysis.

With 60 Vbeta and 13 Jbeta primers, the PCR was carried out. Sequencing used immunoSEQ multiplex PCR; TCRdb keeps in-frame clones, though not all of them. This sample has about 210,000 clones, with around 78% found just once. Germline V gene lookup returns CDR1 SGDLS and CDR2 YYNGEE. This CDR3 is 17 amino acids long. V was trimmed by 0 bases and J by 0 bases, leaving 13 bases between them. The sequencing input was PBMCs. The sequence came from a woman in her twenties or thirties in good health and CMV-seropositive. The chain recombines TRBV9 with TRBJ1-3, with D possibly being TRBD1 (6 bases). CDR3: CASSVGGGGHSGNTIYF. CDR3 DNA: TGTGCCAGCAGCGTAGGAGGGGGGGGACACTCTGGAAACACCATATATTTT.